Each of the 8 T cell receptor beta chains below was sequenced from the same sample in a study of CD8+CD57+ T cells in acquired aplastic anemia. Profiling that covered TCR beta VDJ and CDR3 relied on genomic DNA as its template. TCRdb fed the reads into MiXCR, producing one record per CDR3 protein. The sample consists of fewer than 85,000 distinct CDR3 sequences, about 70% of them appearing once. Those patients picked for sequencing had displayed CD8+CD57+ cell expansion on flow cytometry. The sample consisted of sorted CD4+, CD8+, or CD8+CD57+ T cells (not recorded which) from PBMCs. Receptors were obtained from a human donor with aplastic anemia.

This chain links TRBV2 with TRBJ2-1, with a weak D call TRBD2 (6 bases). The CDR3 sequence is 13 residues long. CDR1 SNHLY and CDR2 FYNNEI come from the germline V gene. V was cut by 11 bases and J by 5 bases, with 16 bases left in between. CDR3 protein: CAHAGSPHNEQFF. DNA of the CDR3: TGTGCCCATGCGGGAAGCCCCCACAATGAGCAGTTCTTC.

Comment on this clonotype: At one end, the junction sequence differs from germline, possibly due to a read error. The gene calls are TRBV20-1 and TRBJ1-1, with 7 nucleotides matching TRBD1. There are 15 residues in the CDR3. The germline V gene has CDR1 DFQATT and CDR2 SNEGSKA (reference sequence). CDR3 residues: CSAGDRVRMNTEAFF. The CDR3 bases are TGCAGTGCTGGAGACAGGGTGAGGATGAACACTGAAGCTTTCTTT.

This clonotype has only one observation. The V and J genes are TRBV10-2 and TRBJ1-5; D not certain. Per germline, CDR1 WSHSY and CDR2 SAAADI. This CDR3 contains 13 residues. Trimming took 8 bases from V and 7 from J, leaving 15 bases between them. CDR3 nucleotides: TGCGCCAGCTCGGCCTCGGCGGGACAGCCCCAGCATTTT. Protein product: CASSASAGQPQHF.

V usage is TRBV2 and J usage is TRBJ2-3; 7 bases are shared with TRBD1. Germline V gene lookup returns CDR1 SNHLY and CDR2 FYNNEI. The CDR3 totals 12 residues. The trim removed 6 bases at V and 8 bases at J, leaving 5 bases unmatched. CDR3 DNA sequence: TGTGCCAGCAGGGAGACAGGGAGTACGCAGTATTTT. Translating it yields CASRETGSTQYF.

This clonotype was observed a handful of times. The V and J genes are TRBV7-9 and TRBJ2-1; a weak D match, TRBD1 (6 bases). CDR3 length equals 11 residues. From germline, CDR1 is SEHNR and CDR2 FQNEAQ (reference sequence). V lost 5 bases and J 10 bases, leaving 9 bases between the germline ends. DNA of the CDR3: TGTGCCAGCAGCCTGACAGGAGAGCAGTTCTTC. It codes for CASSLTGEQFF.

This clonotype was seen ten or more times. A read error may produce the germline difference seen at one junction end. V and J are TRBV2 and TRBJ1-1; D is ambiguous. The CDR3 is 13 residues long. CDR1 is SNHLY, CDR2 FYNNEI, per germline. The CDR3 sequence is CASGERLNTEAFF. The CDR3 nucleotides are TGTGCCAGCGGTGAAAGGTTGAACACTGAAGCTTTCTTT.

V and J are TRBV20-1 and TRBJ2-7; D is unresolved. The CDR3 sequence is 14 residues long. The V gene lost 6 bases and the J gene lost 0 bases, with 15 bases spanning the gap. The V gene's germline CDR1 is DFQATT and CDR2 SNEGSKA (reference sequence). The CDR3 DNA reads TGCAGTGCACGATCTAGGGTTCGCTCCTACGAGCAGTACTTC. Amino acid sequence: CSARSRVRSYEQYF.

The rearrangement uses TRBV24-1 and TRBJ1-5, with 10 bases that match TRBD1. This CDR3 is 16 amino acids long. J gave up 2 bases and V 4 bases, and 4 bases lay outside the gene matches. Germline V CDR1 and CDR2: KGHDR, SFDVKD. The CDR3 loop reads CATSDPGTGGNQPQHF. The CDR3 nucleotides read TGTGCCACCAGTGACCCTGGGACAGGGGGCAATCAGCCCCAGCATTTT.